This T cell receptor (beta chain) was sequenced for a study of T-cell memory formation after mild COVID-19 (TCRdb year 2021). Context from the whole study: TCR sequence clusters from the two donors were found to be largely donor specific. In two donors, T-cell clones that expanded and contracted after mild COVID-19 were tracked by sequencing TCRalpha and TCRbeta repertoires over time. Two young, previously healthy adult volunteers, one female and one male, were included in the cohort.

Details on this clonotype: The antigen it recognizes is unknown. One base away there is no much larger clone; base qualities are not given.

PBMCs were isolated by Ficoll-Paque density gradient centrifugation. Sequencing was performed on an Illumina NovaSeq 6000. TCRalpha and TCRbeta cDNA libraries were built by 5'RACE with constant-segment primers, adding sample barcodes and unique molecular identifiers. Trizol reagent was used to extract RNA from every sample. Library amplification was performed in two PCR steps, and a second sample barcode and Illumina TruSeq adapters were introduced in the second step. Libraries were sequenced on an Illumina NovaSeq with 2 x 150 bp paired-end reads. As for the authors' bioinformatics: The reads were demultiplexed and collapsed into UMI-guided consensus sequences using migec v1.2.7. Using mixcr v2.1.11, the UMI consensuses were aligned to TRA and TRB V and J templates and assembled into clonotypes. A clonotype was counted as expanded or contracted only if both edgeR and NoisET called the change significant, with noise models trained on biological replicates. edgeR calls used a false discovery rate-adjusted p below 0.01 and a log2 fold-change threshold of 1. As an exploratory analysis of dynamics, PCA with hierarchical clustering was applied to max-normalized trajectories of the 1000 most abundant clonotypes. Each responding clone was given a CD4 or CD8 phenotype based on the CD4+ and CD8+ repertoires, which had been sequenced separately. TCRdb's own reprocessing of the public reads used fastp at Q25 and MiXCR and kept productive beta chains. Rows with one shared CDR3 protein collapse into an entry with the most common genes and DNA. What appears here as the V and J calls and clone size reflects TCRdb's work, not the paper's. Here the sample has hundreds of thousands of distinct CDR3 sequences; 16% occur a single time. The top ten hold roughly 21% of the sample.

The full study reports these points: Whether the second-wave clones peaking on day 37 were SARS-CoV-2 specific was not confirmed. Clones contracting from day 15 to 85 had balanced CD4/CD8 phenotypes, while a second wave expanding from day 15 to 37 was biased towards CD4+. The study included only a couple of mild cases, and larger cohorts that include severe cases with pre-infection samples were judged to be necessary. Contracting CD4+ clones appeared mostly in the CM and EM memory subsets, whereas CD8+ clones were enriched in EMRA. Some responding clones were detected in pre-infection memory, suggesting pre-existing cross-reactive memory T cells joined the SARS-CoV-2 response.

Material for sequencing was PBMCs or a T cell subset sorted from them (not recorded which). This clonotype was obtained from a man between 18 and 35 years old who had mild COVID-19 (a few samples of this study predate the infection). The sample titles of this study are shuffled in the database, so cell type and time point are left out; the donor was told from shared clones.

The base sequence is TGCGCCAGCAGCTTAGGCGGTCAGTCTTTTCAAGAGACCCAGTACTTC. It specifies CASSLGGQSFQETQYF. The rearrangement combines TRBV5-1 with TRBJ2-5; the D segment cannot be called with confidence. V loses 2 bases, J loses 2 bases, and the germline ends lie 16 bases apart. Including the terminal cysteine and phenylalanine, the CDR3 comprises 16 residues. This entry keeps only the CDR3 DNA: 48 bases, framed from base 1. In the germline V gene, CDR1 corresponds to SGHRS and CDR2 to YFSETQ. Here the CDR3 is joined to the reference TRBV5-1 and TRBJ2-5 genes, and the full variable domain is: KAGVTQTPRYLIKTRGQQVTLSCSPISGHRSVSWYQQTPGQGLQFLFEYFSETQRNKGNFPGRFSGRQFSNSRSEMNVSTLELGDSALYLCASSLGGQSFQETQYFGPGTRLLVL.